The text below deals with one T cell receptor beta chain. The entry originates in a study of blood T cell repertoires in COVID-19. At the level of the study: Material from acute and convalescent COVID-19 was sourced from the United States, Italy and Spain. Sources were T cells, B-cell-depleted T cells, or PBMCs; the material itself was cDNA or gDNA.

Per the study methods: Amplification with reference gene primers provided the estimates of nucleated cell counts. TCRdb keeps only in-frame clones here, not all; method: immunoSEQ multiplex PCR. That table is the source of V, J and clone size, and D and trimming were worked out from the DNA. The sample lists about 220,000 clones; around 84% were seen once. Germline loops: CDR1 LGHDT, CDR2 YNNKEL (reference sequence). V was shortened by 0 bases and J by 11 bases, with 16 bases between the two germline ends. This CDR3 contains 14 residues. Sequenced input: peripheral blood. V usage is TRBV3-1 (or the pseudogene TRBV3-2) and J usage is TRBJ1-1; possibly TRBD1 for D (6 bases). This receptor was taken from a man aged 25 to 40 with active or convalescent COVID-19. CDR3 sequence reads: CASSQDIRGDEAFF. CDR3 coding DNA: TGTGCCAGCAGCCAAGATATCAGGGGTGATGAGGCTTTCTTT.